What follows are 5 T cell receptor beta chains derived from one specimen sequenced in a study of blood T cell repertoires in COVID-19. Repertoires were generated with immunoSEQ multiplex PCR, while TCRdb's copy carries only in-frame clones and drops some. The sample contains 200,000 or so clones, roughly 85% of which appear only once. The sample consisted of peripheral blood. The receptor set was obtained from a man between 50 and 59 years old who had recovered from COVID-19.

The chain combines TRBV15 with TRBJ2-7, with a possible D match to TRBD2 (6 bases). Trimming stripped 5 bases from V and 3 bases from J, with 11 bases between. CDR1 is LNHNV, CDR2 YYDKDF, per germline (reference sequence). This CDR3 region has 13 residues. In DNA, the CDR3 is TGTGCCACCAGCGTCGGACTATTCTACGAGCAGTACTTC. It specifies CATSVGLFYEQYF.

The chain recombines TRBV7-8 with TRBJ1-5; TRBD1 might be the D (5 bases). Germline assignment: CDR1 SGHVS and CDR2 FQNEAQ. The V and J ends lost 5 bases and 5 bases respectively, with 16 bases between them. The CDR3 totals 15 residues. The CDR3 DNA is TGTGCCAGCAGCCCCCGTGGGGGGGTTGATCAGCCCCAGCATTTT. Translated, it gives CASSPRGGVDQPQHF.

The gene calls are TRBV6-1 and TRBJ2-7; D possibly corresponds to TRBD2 (5 bases). Deletions cut 0 bases from V and 4 bases from J, with 7 bases between. This CDR3 is built from 13 residues. Germline CDR1 and CDR2: MNHNS and SASEGT. DNA of the CDR3: TGTGCCAGCAGTGAAGCGCGGGCGTACGAGCAGTACTTC. Encoded protein: CASSEARAYEQYF.

V usage is TRBV7-9 and J usage is TRBJ2-7; D is uncertain. V lost 3 bases, J lost 1 base, and 10 bases lay in between. The CDR3 runs 14 residues. Germline CDR1 SEHNR, CDR2 FQNEAQ (reference sequence). For the CDR3, the DNA is TGTGCCAGCAGCTTGTCAAGCGTATCCTACGAGCAGTACTTC. Encoded protein: CASSLSSVSYEQYF.

The rearrangement joins TRBV7-9 to TRBJ1-1, with D possibly being TRBD1 (5 bases). Per the germline V gene, CDR1 is SEHNR and CDR2 is FQNEAQ (reference sequence). The CDR3 is 15 residues long. V lost 3 bases to trimming and J lost 1 base, with 12 bases between them. CDR3 nucleotide sequence: TGTGCCAGCAGCTTTGGGTCAGGGCCGAACACTGAAGCTTTCTTT. Encoded protein: CASSFGSGPNTEAFF.